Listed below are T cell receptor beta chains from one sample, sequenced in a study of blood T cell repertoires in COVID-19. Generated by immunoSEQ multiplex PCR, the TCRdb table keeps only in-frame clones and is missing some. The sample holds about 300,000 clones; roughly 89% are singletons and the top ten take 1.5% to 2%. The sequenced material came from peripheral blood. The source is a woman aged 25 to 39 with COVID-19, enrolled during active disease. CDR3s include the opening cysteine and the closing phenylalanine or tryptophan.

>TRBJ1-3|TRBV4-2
CASSQELGAGNTIYF
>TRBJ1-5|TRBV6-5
CASSPAGWNQPQHF
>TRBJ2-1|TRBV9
CASSVSGGVYNEQFF
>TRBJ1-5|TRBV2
CASVRSDGEPQHF
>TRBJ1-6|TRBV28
CASKTGGFSNSPLHF
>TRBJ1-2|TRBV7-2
CASSSRTGEYYGYTF
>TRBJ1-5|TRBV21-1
CASSTGTSNQPQHF
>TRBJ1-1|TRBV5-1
CASSPAGRRNTEAFF
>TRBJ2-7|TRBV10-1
CASNAGTGGKEQYF
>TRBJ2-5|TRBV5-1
CASSLGTGQGARETQYF
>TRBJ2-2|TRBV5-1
CASSLQQGDGELFF
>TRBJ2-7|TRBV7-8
CASSLDPPSTSGGRYEQYF
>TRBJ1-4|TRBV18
CASSPGEKRELFF
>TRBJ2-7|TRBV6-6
CASSLAGVSDEQYF
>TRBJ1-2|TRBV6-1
CASSDRGSGYGYTF
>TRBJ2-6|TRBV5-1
CASSLGTGGGGANVLTF
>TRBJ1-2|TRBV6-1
CASSEREGKNGYTF
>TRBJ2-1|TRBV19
CASSPRGIYNEQFF
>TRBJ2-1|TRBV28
CASSPGGMEQFF